One sample yielded the 25 T cell receptor beta chains listed below, sequenced in a study of neoadjuvant anti-PD-1 for oral cavity cancer. Measured with immunoSEQ multiplex PCR; TCRdb has only the in-frame clones, and not every one. The sample comprises tens of thousands of clones, about 80% of which are singletons, and 2.5% to 3.5% rests with the top ten. This sample comprised PBMCs, obtained before nivolumab (anti-PD-1) treatment. The source of these receptors is a person between 40 and 79 years old with oral cavity squamous cell carcinoma.

The chain uses TRBV7-9 and TRBJ2-5; TRBD2 might be the D (5 bases). The CDR3 has 15 residues. Germline lookup yields CDR1 SEHNR and CDR2 FQNEAQ (reference sequence). Trimming pared 5 bases from V and 2 bases from J, leaving 15 bases between. This CDR3 is CASSRTGQRQETQYF. The CDR3 DNA follows: TGTGCCAGCAGCCGGACTGGCCAGCGGCAAGAGACCCAGTACTTC.

The chain uses TRBV14 and TRBJ1-2, with D hard to call. CDR1 is SGHDN and CDR2 is FVKESK in the germline V gene. The V gene lost 3 bases and the J gene lost 7 bases, with 15 bases spanning the gap. The CDR3 is made up of 14 amino acids. CDR3 sequence reads: CASSQRTAAGGYTF. The CDR3 DNA sequence: TGTGCCAGCAGCCAGAGGACGGCGGCGGGTGGCTACACCTTC.

The V call is TRBV20-1, the J call TRBJ2-5; D is unresolved. V lost 6 bases and J lost 5, with 7 bases in between. CDR3 length: 10 residues. In germline, CDR1 is DFQATT, CDR2 SNEGSKA (reference sequence). The chain's CDR3 is CSAPEETQYF. CDR3 in DNA: TGCAGTGCCCCTGAGGAGACCCAGTACTTC.

The J gene is TRBJ1-4, the V gene TRBV6-5, with 7 nucleotides matching TRBD1. This CDR3 is 14 amino acids long. Germline lookup yields CDR1 MNHEY and CDR2 SVGAGI. The V segment lost 6 bases and the J segment 6 bases; nucleotides outside the gene matches: 7. CDR3 coding DNA: TGTGCCAGCAGGAAACAGGGGTTATATGAAAAACTGTTTTTT. This codes for CASRKQGLYEKLFF.

The CDR3 DNA follows: TGTGCCAGCAGTTGGGGACTTCGGGGGGACTATGGCTACACCTTC. Its protein is CASSWGLRGDYGYTF. The chain carries TRBV6-6 and TRBJ1-2; weak D call: TRBD1 (5 bases). V gave up 4 bases and J gave up 3 bases, with 15 bases separating them. This CDR3 spans 15 amino acids. Germline-derived CDR1 and CDR2 are MNHNY and SVGAGI (reference sequence).

As DNA, the CDR3 is TGTGCCAGCAGCGTAGCATGGGGGAGCAGTGAGCAGTTCTTC. Translated, it gives CASSVAWGSSEQFF. The chain links TRBV9 to TRBJ2-1, with D possibly being TRBD1 or TRBD2 (5 bases each). The V gene's germline CDR1 is SGDLS and CDR2 YYNGEE. V was clipped by 0 bases and J by 9 bases, with 13 bases between them. This CDR3 is 14 amino acids long.

This clone was seen only once. The chain has TRBV9 and TRBJ2-1, with a tentative D call TRBD2 (6 bases). The length of the CDR3 is 14 residues. Germline lookup yields CDR1 SGDLS and CDR2 YYNGEE. V was shortened by 0 bases and J by 4 bases, with 8 bases between the two germline ends. CDR3 region: CASSVGGLYNEQFF. The CDR3, as DNA: TGTGCCAGCAGCGTAGGTGGACTATACAATGAGCAGTTCTTC.

V and J are TRBV6-5 and TRBJ2-1; 13 bases fit TRBD2. V trimming: 8 bases; J trimming: 6 bases; junction bases outside the gene matches: 7. Per germline, CDR1 MNHEY and CDR2 SVGAGI. The CDR3 loop spans 15 amino acids. DNA for the CDR3: TGTGCCAGCGGGCTGACTAGCGGGAGGATCAATGAGCAGTTCTTC. Protein sequence: CASGLTSGRINEQFF.

The gene calls are TRBV15 and TRBJ1-5, with a possible D match to TRBD1 (6 bases). The CDR3 length is 16 residues. The germline V and J ends were trimmed by 0 bases and 2 bases, with 11 bases remaining between them. Germline lookup yields CDR1 LNHNV and CDR2 YYDKDF (reference sequence). The CDR3, as DNA: TGTGCCACCAGCAGAGACAGGGGTTCAGGCAATCAGCCCCAGCATTTT. This codes for CATSRDRGSGNQPQHF.

This CDR3 is CASSPRDGTGELFF. CDR3 DNA: TGTGCCAGCAGCCCCCGGGACGGCACCGGGGAGCTGTTTTTT. The chain carries TRBV11-2 and TRBJ2-2; D could derive from TRBD1 or TRBD2 (5 bases each). The CDR3 contains 14 residues. The germline gives CDR1 SGHAT, CDR2 FQNNGV. Between the trimmed V and J ends, which lost 5 bases and 4 bases, there was a span of 11 bases.

The gene calls are TRBV6-1 and TRBJ2-7; D is uncertain. V lost 0 bases and J 0 bases, leaving 6 bases between the germline ends. Germline assignment: CDR1 MNHNS and CDR2 SASEGT. The CDR3 runs 14 residues. The CDR3, as DNA: TGTGCCAGCAGTGAAGCGGGCAGCTCCTACGAGCAGTACTTC. Protein product: CASSEAGSSYEQYF.

This clone has just a few counts. The chain combines TRBV9 with TRBJ2-3; tentative D call: TRBD1 (6 bases). Trimming pared 0 bases from V and 0 bases from J, leaving 11 bases between. This CDR3 is 16 amino acids long. Germline CDR1 and CDR2: SGDLS and YYNGEE. CDR3 residues: CASSVGGTRSTDTQYF. The CDR3 DNA is TGTGCCAGCAGCGTAGGAGGGACACGAAGCACAGATACGCAGTATTTT. Combining the CDR3 with reference TRBV9 and TRBJ2-3 gives the whole variable domain DSGVTQTPKHLITATGQRVTLRCSPRSGDLSVYWYQQSLDQGLQFLIQYYNGEERAKGNILERFSAQQFPDLHSELNLSSLELGDSALYFCASSVGGTRSTDTQYFGPGTRLTVL.

This clone was observed once. The DNA for the CDR3 is TGTGCCAGCAGTGTACAGGGGGCACGGACTGAAGCTTTCTTT. This sequence encodes CASSVQGARTEAFF. The V gene is TRBV2, the J gene TRBJ1-1; 9 positions agree with TRBD1. V lost 4 bases, J lost 5 bases, and 5 bases stayed unmatched. Germline V gene data show CDR1 as SNHLY and CDR2 as FYNNEI. CDR3 length equals 14 residues.

The chain employs TRBV28 and TRBJ2-1; 10 bases map to TRBD2. Trimming at V came to 4 bases and at J to 3 bases, leaving 9 bases not matched to a gene. Germline CDR1 is MDHEN and CDR2 is SYDVKM. The CDR3 contains 17 residues. The CDR3 region is CASSSTILAGNYNEQFF. The DNA for the CDR3 is TGTGCCAGCAGTTCAACCATACTAGCGGGAAACTACAATGAGCAGTTCTTC.

On this clone itself: The sample has other DNA sequences that encode this CDR3 too. This chain joins TRBV11-2 and TRBJ2-7; D not certain. This CDR3 is 13 amino acids long. Trimming removed 1 base from V and 3 bases from J, with 7 bases in between. The germline V gene has CDR1 SGHAT and CDR2 FQNNGV. The CDR3 nucleotides are TGTGCCAGCAGCTTAGGTGACGTCTACGAGCAGTACTTC. It yields the protein CASSLGDVYEQYF.

The CDR3 spells CASIEGLAGGYEQFF. DNA of the CDR3: TGTGCCAGCATTGAGGGACTAGCGGGAGGTTATGAGCAGTTCTTC. This chain links TRBV2 with TRBJ2-1; 15 nucleotides match TRBD2. Trimming cost V 7 bases and J 8 bases; bases outside gene matches: 6. The CDR3 length is 15 residues. Germline CDR1 is SNHLY and CDR2 is FYNNEI.

The genes are TRBV2 and TRBJ1-4; D unclear. CDR3 length: 15 residues. Germline assignment: CDR1 SNHLY and CDR2 FYNNEI. The ends were cut back, 0 bases at V and 4 bases at J, with 9 bases in the middle. CDR3 protein: CASSEALSYNEKLFF. CDR3 nucleotide sequence: TGTGCCAGCAGTGAAGCGCTCTCTTATAATGAAAAACTGTTTTTT.

The chain combines TRBV7-6 with TRBJ2-2; no reliable D call. V was shortened by 3 bases and J by 4 bases, with 9 bases between the two germline ends. CDR1 and CDR2 (germline): SGHVS, FNYEAQ. This CDR3 spans 14 amino acids. In DNA form, the CDR3 reads TGTGCCAGCAGCTTGCAGGTCTCCACCGGGGAGCTGTTTTTT. Its translation is CASSLQVSTGELFF.

CDR3 loop: CASSPTGTGGPGISGNTIYF. CDR3 nucleotide sequence: TGTGCCAGTAGCCCCACCGGGACAGGGGGCCCTGGGATCTCTGGAAACACCATATATTTT. The chain recombines TRBV19 with TRBJ1-3, with 12 bases identical to TRBD1. Germline values: CDR1 LNHDA, CDR2 SQIVND (reference sequence). CDR3 length equals 20 residues. Trimming at V came to 6 bases and at J to 0 bases, leaving 15 bases not matched to a gene.

The rearrangement uses TRBV7-3 and TRBJ2-1; 10 positions agree with TRBD2. Unmatched junction bases numbered 6, after V lost 2 bases and J lost 8 bases. Germline CDR1 SGHTA, CDR2 FQGTGA. The CDR3 length is 15 residues. CDR3 nucleotide sequence: TGTGCCAGCAGCTTAGCAGCGGGAGGGGGATATGAGCAGTTCTTC. Protein product: CASSLAAGGGYEQFF.

The chain joins TRBV2 to TRBJ2-1, with a tentative D call TRBD2 (6 bases). The CDR3 totals 14 residues. Germline-derived CDR1 and CDR2 are SNHLY and FYNNEI. The V and J ends lost 6 bases and 6 bases respectively, with 15 bases between them. The CDR3 DNA is TGTGCCAGCAGCCGGAGGGACTGGACCAATGAGCAGTTCTTC. Protein: CASSRRDWTNEQFF.

The chain combines TRBV6-4 with TRBJ2-3; no firm D call. V lost 4 bases and J lost 0, with 11 bases in between. This CDR3 contains 15 residues. The germline gives CDR1 MRHNA, CDR2 SNTAGT. The CDR3 bases are TGTGCCAGCAGTGCCGCGACCACTAGCACAGATACGCAGTATTTT. Translation gives CASSAATTSTDTQYF.

The gene calls are TRBV29-1 and TRBJ2-7; the match to TRBD2 covers 10 bases. Germline V gene data show CDR1 as SQVTM and CDR2 as ANQGSEA. The CDR3 has 14 residues. Germline trimming cut 6 bases from V and 3 bases from J; bases unmatched to any gene: 8. The CDR3 loop is CSVTRWTSGYEQYF. The CDR3, as DNA: TGCAGCGTGACTCGATGGACTAGCGGCTACGAGCAGTACTTC.

The table lists this clone with a count of one. The genes are TRBV10-1 and TRBJ1-1; 9 bases map to TRBD1. CDR1 WNHNN and CDR2 SYGVQD come from the germline V gene (reference sequence). V lost 6 bases, J lost 5 bases, and 7 bases stayed unmatched. The CDR3 is 14 residues long. The CDR3 DNA sequence: TGCGCCAGCAGGGAGGGACAGGGTGGGACTGAAGCTTTCTTT. Translating gives CASREGQGGTEAFF.

The chain has TRBV7-8 and TRBJ1-3, with D unclear. Per germline, CDR1 SGHVS and CDR2 FQNEAQ. Trimming shortened V by 5 bases and J by 4 bases, and 18 bases separated the two germline ends. The CDR3 contains 16 residues. Here the CDR3 reads CASSAEPTAGGNTIYF. CDR3 in DNA: TGTGCCAGCAGCGCCGAGCCGACCGCGGGGGGAAACACCATATATTTT.